This T cell receptor beta chain is drawn from a study of blood T cell repertoires in COVID-19. In the original analysis: Nucleated cell number was recorded as an estimate derived from reference gene primer amplification. Here immunoSEQ multiplex PCR was the method, and the copy in TCRdb shows in-frame clones only, minus some. V and J calls and clone size are copied from that table; D and trimming were computed from the DNA. Among about 88,000 clones listed, around nine tenths were seen once. This CDR3 is 17 amino acids long. CDR1 and CDR2 from the germline V gene are SGHTS and YDEGEE. V shed 1 base and J 0 bases; nucleotides not matched to a gene: 6.

The chain has TRBV5-8 and TRBJ2-1; 8 nucleotides match TRBD2. What was sequenced was peripheral blood. This TCR derives from a woman of 80 years or more with acute or convalescent COVID-19. Here the CDR3 DNA reads TGTGCCAGCAGCTTGCACGGGGGGGCCGGCTCCTACAATGAGCAGTTCTTC. Its translation is CASSLHGGAGSYNEQFF.